Each of the 5 T cell receptor beta chains below was sequenced from the same sample in a study of shared clonotypes between healthy human individuals. The assay was immunoSEQ multiplex PCR, and TCRdb's table has in-frame clones only and misses some. Of more than 2 million clones listed, roughly 94% are singletons. The sequencing sample was made of naive CD4+ T cells sorted from blood. Sample subset: CD45RA+ positively selected. These receptors came from a man aged 18 to 29 in good health.

The chain has TRBV6-6 and TRBJ1-3; D is unclear. The CDR3 has 15 residues. Germline V gene lookup returns CDR1 MNHNY and CDR2 SVGAGI (reference sequence). V dropped 0 bases and J dropped 0 bases, with 6 bases sitting between them. CDR3 residues: CASSYSTLSGNTIYF. For the CDR3, the DNA is TGTGCCAGCAGTTACTCGACTCTCTCTGGAAACACCATATATTTT.

This chain uses TRBV5-1 with TRBJ2-5; D is unclear. There are 14 residues in the CDR3. Germline assignment: CDR1 SGHRS and CDR2 YFSETQ. Trimming stripped 0 bases from V and 1 base from J, with 7 bases between. The CDR3 DNA reads as TGCGCCAGCAGCTTGGTTTCCTTCCAAGAGACCCAGTACTTC. Translation gives CASSLVSFQETQYF.

The chain links TRBV5-1 to TRBJ2-7; possibly TRBD1 or TRBD2 for D (6 bases each). V lost 0 bases and J lost 6, with 19 bases in between. Germline CDR1 and CDR2: SGHRS and YFSETQ. The CDR3 loop spans 16 amino acids. Written as DNA, the CDR3 is TGCGCCAGCAGCTTGGCCCCGGGGGCCCCAGGGGCCGAGCAGTACTTC. Its protein is CASSLAPGAPGAEQYF.

This clone was recorded only once. V is TRBV6-1 and J is TRBJ1-1; D not certain. This CDR3 spans 14 amino acids. Per germline, CDR1 MNHNS and CDR2 SASEGT. V gave up 1 base and J gave up 7 bases, with 13 bases separating them. The chain's CDR3 is CASSEVTDFSEAFF. CDR3 nucleotide sequence: TGTGCCAGCAGTGAAGTGACTGACTTTAGTGAAGCTTTCTTT.

The sample holds one count of this clone. This chain uses TRBV12-5 with TRBJ2-1; TRBD2 matches at 12 bases. J gave up 9 bases and V 1 base, and 16 bases lay outside the gene matches. CDR1 is LGHNT, CDR2 FRNRAP, per germline. This CDR3 contains 19 residues. CDR3 sequence (DNA): TGTGCTAGTGGTTTGGGCGCAGGGACTAGCGGGCCGGGTTATGGTGAGCAGTTCTTC. This translates into CASGLGAGTSGPGYGEQFF.